The next 10 T cell receptor beta chains were all read from a single sample in a study of CD8 T cells in Susac syndrome. Reverse transcription of about 0.45 to 1 ug RNA was carried out with random hexamers. TCRdb recomputed calls from the immunoSEQ multiplex PCR reads with MiXCR, one row per CDR3 protein. This table holds about 130,000 distinct CDR3 sequences, 95% found once. Specimen: CD8+ T cells from PBMCs. The source of these receptors is a human donor with Susac syndrome.

The chain joins TRBV6-2 or TRBV6-3 to TRBJ2-7; 9 bases fit TRBD1. Per the germline V gene, CDR1 is MNHEY and CDR2 is SVGEGT. V was pared by 8 bases and J by 12 bases, with 14 bases of the junction left unmatched. The CDR3 sequence is 13 residues long. CDR3 sequence: CASGFLGQGVWYF. The CDR3 nucleotides are TGTGCCAGCGGGTTTTTGGGACAGGGAGTCTGGTACTTC.

The chain has TRBV12-3 or TRBV12-4 and TRBJ1-5; TRBD1 might be the D (5 bases). V lost 11 bases, J lost 0 bases, and 17 bases lay in between. There are 15 residues in the CDR3. CDR3 protein: CAAGGGHYSNQPQHF. DNA of the CDR3: TGTGCCGCCGGAGGTGGACACTATAGCAATCAGCCCCAGCATTTT.

The chain employs TRBV29-1 and TRBJ1-1; D gene uncertain. V lost 4 bases and J 1 base, leaving 7 bases between the germline ends. Germline loops: CDR1 SQVTM, CDR2 ANQGSEA. This CDR3 is built from 12 residues. CDR3 amino acids: CSVVPPNTEAFF. The CDR3, as DNA: TGCAGCGTTGTTCCACCGAACACTGAAGCTTTCTTT.

The chain recombines TRBV4-1 with TRBJ2-1; TRBD2 might be the D (5 bases). Trimming pared 1 base from V and 8 bases from J, leaving 15 bases between. This CDR3 has 15 residues. The germline gives CDR1 MGHRA, CDR2 YSYEKL. CDR3 DNA sequence: TGCGCCAGCAGCCAAGCACGGCTAGCAGGTCATGAGCAGTTCTTC. Residues: CASSQARLAGHEQFF.

The chain has TRBV20-1 and TRBJ2-5; D is ambiguous. The CDR3 totals 15 residues. Trimming cost V 0 bases and J 5 bases, with 16 bases left between them. Germline assignment: CDR1 DFQATT and CDR2 SNEGSKA (reference sequence). CDR3 sequence: CSARDPGPPTETQYF. The CDR3 DNA is TGCAGTGCTAGAGATCCCGGCCCCCCAACGGAGACCCAGTACTTC.

This chain uses TRBV20-1 with TRBJ2-7, with 8 bases identical to TRBD1. Per the germline V gene, CDR1 is DFQATT and CDR2 is SNEGSKA (reference sequence). The junction had 6 bases not matched to a gene; V was cut back by 0 bases and J by 2 bases. This CDR3 is built from 15 residues. CDR3 amino acids: CSARDPGQGPYEQYF. As DNA, the CDR3 is TGCAGTGCTAGAGATCCCGGACAGGGCCCCTACGAGCAGTACTTC.

The J gene is TRBJ2-5, the V gene TRBV28; either TRBD1 or TRBD2 may supply D (6 bases each). The CDR3 loop spans 15 amino acids. Germline V gene lookup returns CDR1 MDHEN and CDR2 SYDVKM. The germline V and J ends were trimmed by 5 bases and 2 bases, with 15 bases remaining between them. CDR3 coding DNA: TGTGCCAGCAGTCCGGGGGACATGAGACAAGAGACCCAGTACTTC. Encoded protein: CASSPGDMRQETQYF. Variable domain in full (rest from reference TRBV28 and TRBJ2-5): DVKVTQSSRYLVKRTGEKVFLECVQDMDHENMFWYRQDPGLGLRLIYFSYDVKMKEKGDIPEGYSVSREKKERFSLILESASTNQTSMYLCASSPGDMRQETQYFGPGTRLLVL.

This chain joins TRBV19 and TRBJ1-5, with 7 bases matching TRBD1. Germline V gives CDR1 LNHDA, CDR2 SQIVND (reference sequence). Germline trimming cut 6 bases from V and 6 bases from J; bases unmatched to any gene: 5. The CDR3 sequence is 13 residues long. In nucleotides, the CDR3 is TGTGCCAGTAGCTACACAGGGGCTCAGCCCCAGCATTTT. This translates into CASSYTGAQPQHF.

V and J are TRBV7-6 and TRBJ2-1; no clear D. There are 14 residues in the CDR3. The germline CDR1 and CDR2 sequences are SGHVS and FNYEAQ. The ends were cut back, 5 bases at V and 7 bases at J, with 15 bases in the middle. CDR3 in amino acids: CASSPESAGNEQFF. The CDR3 DNA is TGTGCCAGCAGCCCCGAGTCGGCTGGAAATGAGCAGTTCTTC.

The chain carries TRBV12-3 or TRBV12-4 and TRBJ2-2; 10 bases fit TRBD2. This CDR3 region has 17 residues. V trimming: 5 bases; J trimming: 1 base; junction bases outside the gene matches: 7. CDR3 region: CASSTDSGRRNTGELFF. The CDR3 DNA reads as TGTGCCAGCAGTACCGATAGCGGGAGGCGGAACACCGGGGAGCTGTTTTTT.